This T cell receptor beta chain derives from a study of cytotoxic CD8 clonotypes in ibrutinib-treated CLL. Study-wide background: After median about 71 months, approximately 15 stayed in remission, some 12 progressed; responses approximately 24 partial, 2 complete.

V lost 5 bases and J lost 6, with 17 bases in between. Germline CDR1 reads MDHEN; CDR2 reads SYDVKM. The CDR3 extends over 14 amino acids. The data were produced by immunoSEQ multiplex PCR, yet TCRdb's version contains in-frame clones alone and is incomplete. Of approximately 200,000 clones listed, around 70% are singletons. V gene TRBV28 combines with J gene TRBJ2-7; possible D gene TRBD1, 6 bases. This receptor was taken from a human donor with chronic lymphocytic leukemia. The source material was PBMCs, sampled after 24 months of ibrutinib treatment. The CDR3 loop reads CASSPGHQMGEQYF. The CDR3 bases are TGTGCCAGCAGTCCGGGACACCAGATGGGCGAGCAGTACTTC.